Below are 6 T cell receptor beta chains sequenced from a single sample in a study of human T cells and chemical hapten exposure. Time point described: patch test 3, about 24 weeks after DPC sensitization. Documented treatment: therapeutic diphenylcyclopropenone sensitization with weekly scalp DPC. MiXCR, applied by TCRdb to the RACE reads, yields one record per CDR3 protein. The data hold under 200,000 distinct CDR3 sequences, with roughly 25% observed a single time. The source material was whole blood, sampled in connection with sensitization to the hapten diphenylcyclopropenone (DPC). These receptors came from a woman aged 18 to 35 with alopecia areata. Some clones in this sample may be carry-over from other donors' samples.

The chain has TRBV7-7 and TRBJ2-1, with TRBD2 identical over 7 bases. The CDR3 sequence is 16 residues long. V lost 1 base to trimming and J lost 6 bases; unmatched junction nucleotides: 9. Germline V gene lookup returns CDR1 SSHAT and CDR2 FNYEAQ (reference sequence). CDR3 bases: TGTGCCAGCAGCTTAGGGGGCGGGGGAGCGGGCAATGAGCAGTTCTTC. Protein sequence: CASSLGGGGAGNEQFF.

This chain links TRBV7-2 with TRBJ1-4, with D perhaps TRBD1 (5 bases). CDR1 SGHTA and CDR2 FQGNSA come from the germline V gene. This CDR3 region has 17 residues. V lost 5 bases, J lost 0 bases, and 16 bases lay in between. CDR3 bases: TGTGCCAGCAGCCTAAAGGGACTGCCCTCAACTAATGAAAAACTGTTTTTT. Its translation is CASSLKGLPSTNEKLFF.

This clonotype was seen more than once but under ten times. This chain uses TRBV24-1 with TRBJ2-5; D unclear. CDR1 and CDR2 from the germline V gene are KGHDR and SFDVKD. The length of the CDR3 is 12 residues. V was trimmed by 0 bases and J by 8 bases, leaving 6 bases between them. For the CDR3, the DNA is TGTGCCACCAGTGATTTGGCAGGAACCCAGTACTTC. Its protein product is CATSDLAGTQYF.

The CDR3 loop reads CASSLAGGPEAFF. As DNA, the CDR3 is TGTGCCAGCAGCTTAGCAGGGGGTCCTGAAGCTTTCTTT. This sequence joins TRBV7-6 and TRBJ1-1; TRBD1 is a possible D gene (6 bases). This CDR3 is built from 13 residues. CDR1 SGHVS and CDR2 FNYEAQ come from the germline V gene. The germline V and J ends were trimmed by 0 bases and 6 bases, with 8 bases remaining between them. The whole variable domain, filled in from reference TRBV7-6 and TRBJ1-1, reads GAGVSQSPRYKVTKRGQDVALRCDPISGHVSLYWYRQALGQGPEFLTYFNYEAQQDKSGLPNDRFSAERPEGSISTLTIQRTEQRDSAMYRCASSLAGGPEAFFGQGTRLTVV.

This clonotype occurred a few times. The chain has TRBV7-2 and TRBJ1-2, with a weak D call TRBD1 (6 bases). Germline V gives CDR1 SGHTA, CDR2 FQGNSA. The V end lost 5 bases, the J end lost 6 bases, and 19 bases lay between the germline ends. The length of the CDR3 is 15 residues. The CDR3 sequence is CASSRQEGDRNGYTF. DNA for the CDR3: TGTGCCAGCAGCCGCCAAGAGGGGGACCGGAATGGCTACACCTTC.

This clonotype occurred many times. The CDR3 DNA is TGTGCCAACAGCCGGGACAAGAACTATGGCTACACCTTC. Its protein product is CANSRDKNYGYTF. The chain couples TRBV6-2 or TRBV6-3 to TRBJ1-2; possibly TRBD1 for D (6 bases). CDR3 length: 13 amino acids. The germline V and J ends were trimmed by 10 bases and 2 bases, with 14 bases remaining between them. Looked up from germline, CDR1 is MNHEY and CDR2 is SVGEGT.